This T cell receptor beta chain is from a study of response to subunit inactivated influenza vaccine. Germline V gene sequence: CDR1 ENHRY, CDR2 SYGVKD. CDR3 length: 15 residues. The V end was cut by 2 bases, the J end by 0 bases, with 10 bases between. Using its own MiXCR run on the RT-PCR reads, TCRdb lists one record per CDR3 protein. The sample contains just under 550,000 distinct CDR3 sequences, roughly 25% of which appear only once. There are a few counts of this clonotype. Another study also made use of these data, one on T cells expressing NK-cell markers. That source adds: Generation of TCR beta cDNA was performed by 5'RACE template switching incorporating UMIs.

The sequences come from CD4+ T cells sorted from PBMCs, collected 11 to 12 days after vaccination. This sequence joins TRBV10-3 and TRBJ1-2; D not resolved. The source of this sequence is a man between 45 and 60 years old who received an inactivated influenza vaccine. In DNA form, the CDR3 reads TGTGCCATCAGTGAGCCGGCGGGCCCTAACTATGGCTACACCTTC. This encodes CAISEPAGPNYGYTF.